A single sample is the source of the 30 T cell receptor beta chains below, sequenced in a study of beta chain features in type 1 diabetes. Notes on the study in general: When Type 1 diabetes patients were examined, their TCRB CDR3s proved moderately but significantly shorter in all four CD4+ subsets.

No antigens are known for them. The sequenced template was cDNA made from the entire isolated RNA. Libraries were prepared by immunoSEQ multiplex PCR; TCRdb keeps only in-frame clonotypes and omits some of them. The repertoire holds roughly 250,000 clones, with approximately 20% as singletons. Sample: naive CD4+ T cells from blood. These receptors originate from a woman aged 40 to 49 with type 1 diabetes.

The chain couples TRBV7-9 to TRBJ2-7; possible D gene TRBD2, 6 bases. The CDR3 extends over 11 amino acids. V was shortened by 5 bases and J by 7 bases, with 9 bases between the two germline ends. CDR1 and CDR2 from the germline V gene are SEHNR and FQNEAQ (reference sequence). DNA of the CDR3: TGTGCCAGCAGCGTTGGAGGGGAGCAGTACTTC. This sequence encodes CASSVGGEQYF.

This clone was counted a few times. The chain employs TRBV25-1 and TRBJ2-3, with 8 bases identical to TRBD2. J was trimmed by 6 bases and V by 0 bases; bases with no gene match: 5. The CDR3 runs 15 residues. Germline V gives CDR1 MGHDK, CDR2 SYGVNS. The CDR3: CASSEYAGGGDTQYF. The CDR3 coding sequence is TGTGCCAGCAGTGAATATGCGGGGGGCGGGGATACGCAGTATTTT. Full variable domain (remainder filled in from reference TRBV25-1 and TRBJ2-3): EADIYQTPRYLVIGTGKKITLECSQTMGHDKMYWYQQDPGMELHLIHYSYGVNSTEKGDLSSESTVSRIRTEHFPLTLESARPSHTSQYLCASSEYAGGGDTQYFGPGTRLTVL.

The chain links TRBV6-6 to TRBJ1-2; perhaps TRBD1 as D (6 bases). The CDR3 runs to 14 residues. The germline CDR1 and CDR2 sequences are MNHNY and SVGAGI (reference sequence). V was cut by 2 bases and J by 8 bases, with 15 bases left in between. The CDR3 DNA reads TGTGCCAGCAGTTACGGCACAGGGCTTGACGGCTACACCTTC. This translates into CASSYGTGLDGYTF.

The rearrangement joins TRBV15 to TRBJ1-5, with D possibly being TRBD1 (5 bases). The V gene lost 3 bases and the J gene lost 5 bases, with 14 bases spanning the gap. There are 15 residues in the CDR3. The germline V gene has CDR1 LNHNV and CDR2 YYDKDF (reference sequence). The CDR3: CATSSPWTSYQPQHF. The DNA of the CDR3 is TGTGCCACCAGCAGCCCCTGGACATCTTATCAGCCCCAGCATTTT.

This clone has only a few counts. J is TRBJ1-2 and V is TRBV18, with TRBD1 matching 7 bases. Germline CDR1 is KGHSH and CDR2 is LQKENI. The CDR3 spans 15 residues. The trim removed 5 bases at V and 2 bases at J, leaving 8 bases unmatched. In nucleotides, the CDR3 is TGTGCCAGCTCAACCGGGACAGTGCCGAACTATGGCTACACCTTC. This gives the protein CASSTGTVPNYGYTF.

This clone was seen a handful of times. CDR3 sequence (DNA): TGCGCCAGCAGCCAAGTTCGTCCCGGGACAGGGAGCGGCTACACCTTC. Protein product: CASSQVRPGTGSGYTF. The chain uses TRBV4-3 and TRBJ1-2, with TRBD1 identical over 9 bases. Germline V lookup: CDR1 LGHNA, CDR2 YSLEER. The CDR3 length is 16 residues. Trimming cost V 1 base and J 8 bases; bases outside gene matches: 11.

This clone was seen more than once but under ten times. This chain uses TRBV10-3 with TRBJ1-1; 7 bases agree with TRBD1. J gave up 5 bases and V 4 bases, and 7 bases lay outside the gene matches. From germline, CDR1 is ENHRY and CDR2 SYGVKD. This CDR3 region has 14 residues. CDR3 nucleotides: TGTGCCATCAGTGGGGGCAGGGGGAGGACTGAAGCTTTCTTT. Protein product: CAISGGRGRTEAFF.

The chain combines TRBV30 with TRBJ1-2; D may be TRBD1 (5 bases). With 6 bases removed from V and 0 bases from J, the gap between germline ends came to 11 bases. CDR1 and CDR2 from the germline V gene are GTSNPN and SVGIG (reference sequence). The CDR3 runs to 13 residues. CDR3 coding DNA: TGTGCCTGTCGTACGGGGGCTAACTATGGCTACACCTTC. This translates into CACRTGANYGYTF.

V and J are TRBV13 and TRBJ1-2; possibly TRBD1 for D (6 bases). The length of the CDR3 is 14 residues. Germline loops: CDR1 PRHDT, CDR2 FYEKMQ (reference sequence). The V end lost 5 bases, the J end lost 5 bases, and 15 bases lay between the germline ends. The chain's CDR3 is CASSALQGSYGYTF. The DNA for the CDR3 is TGTGCCAGCAGCGCCTTACAGGGCTCGTATGGCTACACCTTC. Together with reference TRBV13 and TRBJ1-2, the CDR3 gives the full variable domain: AAGVIQSPRHLIKEKRETATLKCYPIPRHDTVYWYQQGPGQDPQFLISFYEKMQSDKGSIPDRFSAQQFSDYHSELNMSSLELGDSALYFCASSALQGSYGYTFGSGTRLTVV.

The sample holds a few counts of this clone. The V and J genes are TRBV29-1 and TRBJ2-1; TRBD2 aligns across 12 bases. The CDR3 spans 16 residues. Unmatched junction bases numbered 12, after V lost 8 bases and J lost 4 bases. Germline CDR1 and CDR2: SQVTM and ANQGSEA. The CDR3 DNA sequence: TGCAGCACCCACACCCGTCTAGCGGGGGGGTACAATGAGCAGTTCTTC. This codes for CSTHTRLAGGYNEQFF.

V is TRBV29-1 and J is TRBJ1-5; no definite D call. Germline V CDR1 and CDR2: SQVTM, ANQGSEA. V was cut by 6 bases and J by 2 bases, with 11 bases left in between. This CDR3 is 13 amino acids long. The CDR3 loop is CSVRGAGNQPQHF. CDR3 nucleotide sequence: TGCAGCGTACGGGGAGCGGGCAATCAGCCCCAGCATTTT.

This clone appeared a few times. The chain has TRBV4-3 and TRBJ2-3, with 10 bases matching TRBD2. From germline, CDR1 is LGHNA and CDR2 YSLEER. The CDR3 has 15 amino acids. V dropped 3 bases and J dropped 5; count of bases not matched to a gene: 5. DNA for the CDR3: TGCGCCAGCAGCCACCTAGCGGGAGCGGAAGATACGCAGTATTTT. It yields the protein CASSHLAGAEDTQYF.

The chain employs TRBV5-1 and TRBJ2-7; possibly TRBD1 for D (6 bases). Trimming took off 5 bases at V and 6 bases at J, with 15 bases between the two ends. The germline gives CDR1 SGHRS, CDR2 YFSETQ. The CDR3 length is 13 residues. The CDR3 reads CASRPGTLPEQYF. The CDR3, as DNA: TGCGCCAGCAGACCCGGGACACTCCCCGAGCAGTACTTC.

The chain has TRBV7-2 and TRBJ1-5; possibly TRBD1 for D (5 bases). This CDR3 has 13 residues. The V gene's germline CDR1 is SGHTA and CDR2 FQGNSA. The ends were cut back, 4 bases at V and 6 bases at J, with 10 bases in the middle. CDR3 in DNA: TGTGCCAGCAGCTCGGGGGTGCGTCAGCCCCAGCATTTT. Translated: CASSSGVRQPQHF.

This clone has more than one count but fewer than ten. This CDR3 is CAWSVLGAGGYTF. In DNA form, the CDR3 reads TGTGCCTGGAGTGTGTTAGGGGCGGGGGGCTACACCTTC. J is TRBJ1-2 and V is TRBV30; D may be TRBD1 (5 bases). The germline gives CDR1 GTSNPN, CDR2 SVGIG (reference sequence). Trimming stripped 0 bases from V and 8 bases from J, with 13 bases between. CDR3 length equals 13 residues. The entire variable domain, with the rest obtained from reference TRBV30 and TRBJ1-2, is as follows: SQTIHQWPATLVQPVGSPLSLECTVEGTSNPNLYWYRQAAGRGLQLLFYSVGIGQISSEVPQNLSASRPQDRQFILSSKKLLLSDSGFYLCAWSVLGAGGYTFGSGTRLTVV.

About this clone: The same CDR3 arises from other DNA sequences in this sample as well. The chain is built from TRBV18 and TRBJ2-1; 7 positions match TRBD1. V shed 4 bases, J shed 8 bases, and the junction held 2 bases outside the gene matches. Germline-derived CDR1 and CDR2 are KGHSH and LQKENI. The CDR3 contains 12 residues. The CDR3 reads CASSQTGDEQFF. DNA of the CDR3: TGTGCCAGCTCACAAACAGGGGATGAGCAGTTCTTC.

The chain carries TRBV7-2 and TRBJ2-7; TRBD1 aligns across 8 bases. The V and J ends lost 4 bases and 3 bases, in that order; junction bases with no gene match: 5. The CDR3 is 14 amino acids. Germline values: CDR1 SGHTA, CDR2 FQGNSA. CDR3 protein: CASSYSTGVYEQYF. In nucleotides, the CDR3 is TGTGCCAGCAGCTATTCGACAGGGGTCTACGAGCAGTACTTC.

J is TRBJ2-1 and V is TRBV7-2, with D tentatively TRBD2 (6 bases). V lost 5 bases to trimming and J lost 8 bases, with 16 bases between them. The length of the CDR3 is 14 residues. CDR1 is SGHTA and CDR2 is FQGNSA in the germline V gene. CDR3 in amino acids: CASSPTRLVDEQFF. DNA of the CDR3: TGTGCCAGCAGCCCTACGAGACTAGTCGATGAGCAGTTCTTC.

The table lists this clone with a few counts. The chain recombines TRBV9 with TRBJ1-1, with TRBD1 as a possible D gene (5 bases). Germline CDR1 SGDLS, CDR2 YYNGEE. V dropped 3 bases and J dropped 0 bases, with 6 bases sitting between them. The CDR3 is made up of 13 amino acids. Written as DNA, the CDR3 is TGTGCCAGCAGCGGGGACTTGAACACTGAAGCTTTCTTT. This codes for CASSGDLNTEAFF.

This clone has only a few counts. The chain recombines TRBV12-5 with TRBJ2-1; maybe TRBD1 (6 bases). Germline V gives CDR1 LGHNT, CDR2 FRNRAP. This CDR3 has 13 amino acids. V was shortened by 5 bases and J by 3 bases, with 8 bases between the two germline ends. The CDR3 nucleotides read TGTGCTAGTGGTCAGGACAGCTACAATGAGCAGTTCTTC. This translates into CASGQDSYNEQFF.

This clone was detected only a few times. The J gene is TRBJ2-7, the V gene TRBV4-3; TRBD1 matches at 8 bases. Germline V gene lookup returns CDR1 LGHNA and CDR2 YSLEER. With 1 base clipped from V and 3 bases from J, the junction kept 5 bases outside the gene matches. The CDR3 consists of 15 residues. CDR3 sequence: CASSQGTGGLYEQYF. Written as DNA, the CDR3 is TGCGCCAGCAGCCAAGGTACAGGGGGTCTCTACGAGCAGTACTTC.

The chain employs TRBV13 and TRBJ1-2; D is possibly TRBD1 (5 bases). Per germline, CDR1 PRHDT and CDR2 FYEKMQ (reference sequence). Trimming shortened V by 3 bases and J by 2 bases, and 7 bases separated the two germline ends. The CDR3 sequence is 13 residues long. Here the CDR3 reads CASSLAGNYGYTF. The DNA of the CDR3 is TGTGCCAGCAGCTTGGCAGGGAACTATGGCTACACCTTC.

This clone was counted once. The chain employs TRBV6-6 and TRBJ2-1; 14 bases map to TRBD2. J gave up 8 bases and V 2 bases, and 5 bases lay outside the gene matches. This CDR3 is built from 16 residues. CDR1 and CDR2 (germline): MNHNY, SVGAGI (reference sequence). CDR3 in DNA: TGTGCCAGCAGTTACAGGACTAGCGGGGGGAGGGATGAGCAGTTCTTC. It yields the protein CASSYRTSGGRDEQFF.

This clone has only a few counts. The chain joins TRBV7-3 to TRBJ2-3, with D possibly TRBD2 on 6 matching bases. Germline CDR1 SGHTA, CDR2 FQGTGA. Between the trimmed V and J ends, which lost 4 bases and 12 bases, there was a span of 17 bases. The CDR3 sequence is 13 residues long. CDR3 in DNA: TGTGCCAGCAGCTCACCGGGACTGAGCGTTCAGTATTTT. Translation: CASSSPGLSVQYF.

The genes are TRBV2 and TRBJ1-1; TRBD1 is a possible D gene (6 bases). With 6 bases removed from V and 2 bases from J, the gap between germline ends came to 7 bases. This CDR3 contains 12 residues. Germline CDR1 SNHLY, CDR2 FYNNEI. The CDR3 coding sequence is TGTGCCAGCAGGGACAGCAACACTGAAGCTTTCTTT. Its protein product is CASRDSNTEAFF.

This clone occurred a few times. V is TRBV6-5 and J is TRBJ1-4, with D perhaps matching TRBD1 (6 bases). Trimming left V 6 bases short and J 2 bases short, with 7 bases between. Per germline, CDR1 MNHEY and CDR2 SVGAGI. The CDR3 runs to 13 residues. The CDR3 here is CASSDRTNEKLFF. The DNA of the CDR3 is TGTGCCAGCAGCGACAGGACTAATGAAAAACTGTTTTTT.

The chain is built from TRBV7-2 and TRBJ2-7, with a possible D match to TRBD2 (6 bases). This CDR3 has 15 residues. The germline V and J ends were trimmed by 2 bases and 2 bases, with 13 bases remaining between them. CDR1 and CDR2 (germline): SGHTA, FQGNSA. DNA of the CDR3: TGTGCCAGCAGCTTATCCGGGACTGCCACCTACGAGCAGTACTTC. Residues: CASSLSGTATYEQYF.

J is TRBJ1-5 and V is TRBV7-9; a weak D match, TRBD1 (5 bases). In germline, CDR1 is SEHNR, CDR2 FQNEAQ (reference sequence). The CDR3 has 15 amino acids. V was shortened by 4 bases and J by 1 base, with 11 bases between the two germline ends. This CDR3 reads CASSSGTPSNQPQHF. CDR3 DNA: TGTGCCAGCAGCTCCGGGACTCCCAGCAATCAGCCCCAGCATTTT.

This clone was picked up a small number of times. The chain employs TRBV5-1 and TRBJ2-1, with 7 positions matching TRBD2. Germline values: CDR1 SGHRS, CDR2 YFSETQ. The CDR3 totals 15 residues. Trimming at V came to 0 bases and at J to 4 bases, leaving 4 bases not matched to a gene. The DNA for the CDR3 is TGCGCCAGCAGCTTGGGCGGGACTACGTACAATGAGCAGTTCTTC. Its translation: CASSLGGTTYNEQFF.

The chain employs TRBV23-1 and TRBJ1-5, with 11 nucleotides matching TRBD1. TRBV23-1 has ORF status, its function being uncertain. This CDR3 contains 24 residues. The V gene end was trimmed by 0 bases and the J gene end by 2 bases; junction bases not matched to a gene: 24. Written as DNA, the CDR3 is TGCGCCAGCAGTCAATCAGGTCCCCCGGGACAGGGGGGATATAGAATATATCGCAATCAGCCCCAGCATTTT. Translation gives CASSQSGPPGQGGYRIYRNQPQHF.